This TCR beta chain is from a study of response to subunit inactivated influenza vaccine. CDR3 size: 16 residues. Germline V gene lookup returns CDR1 SGDLS and CDR2 YYNGEE. V gave up 3 bases and J gave up 4 bases; unmatched junction bases: 10. TCRdb fed the RT-PCR reads into MiXCR, producing one record per CDR3 protein. The sample includes about 540,000 distinct CDR3 sequences, around a quarter of them seen just once. The same sample was also studied in work on T cells expressing NK-cell markers. From that second work: TCR beta cDNA was made by 5'RACE template switching with UMIs.

The sequence was collected from a man aged 50 to 60 who received an inactivated influenza vaccine. V usage is TRBV9 and J usage is TRBJ2-3; 8 bases align to TRBD1. The sequenced sample was CD4+ T cells sorted from PBMCs, obtained 11 to 12 days after vaccination. The CDR3 DNA reads TGTGCCAGCAGCGCCCAGGCAGGGGGCGGCCCAGATACGCAGTATTTT. Translating it yields CASSAQAGGGPDTQYF.